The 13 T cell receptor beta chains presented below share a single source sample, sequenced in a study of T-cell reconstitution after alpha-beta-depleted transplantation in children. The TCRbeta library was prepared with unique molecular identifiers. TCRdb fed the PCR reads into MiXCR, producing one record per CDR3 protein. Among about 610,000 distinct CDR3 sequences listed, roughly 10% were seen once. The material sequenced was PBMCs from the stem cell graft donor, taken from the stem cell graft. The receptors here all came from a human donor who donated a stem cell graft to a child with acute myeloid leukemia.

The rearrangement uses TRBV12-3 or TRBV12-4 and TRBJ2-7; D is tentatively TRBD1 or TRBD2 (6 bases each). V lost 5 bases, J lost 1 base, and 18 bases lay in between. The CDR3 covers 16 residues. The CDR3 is CASSTYAGGSSYEQYF. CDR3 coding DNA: TGTGCCAGCAGTACTTACGCCGGGGGCTCTTCCTACGAGCAGTACTTC.

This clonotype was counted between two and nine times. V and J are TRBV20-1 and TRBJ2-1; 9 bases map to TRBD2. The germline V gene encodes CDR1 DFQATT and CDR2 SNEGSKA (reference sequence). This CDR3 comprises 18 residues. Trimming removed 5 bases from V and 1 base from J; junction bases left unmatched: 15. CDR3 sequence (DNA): TGCAGTGCTCCGACTAGCGGTTATCCCGGCGGGTCCTACAATGAGCAGTTCTTC. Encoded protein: CSAPTSGYPGGSYNEQFF.

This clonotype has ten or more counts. CDR3 in amino acids: CASSATGDIQYF. The CDR3 DNA reads as TGTGCCAGCAGCGCCACGGGGGACATTCAGTACTTC. The V call is TRBV9, the J call TRBJ2-4; tentative D call: TRBD2 (6 bases). Between the trimmed V and J ends, which lost 3 bases and 8 bases, there was a span of 9 bases. The CDR3 has 12 amino acids. Germline assignment: CDR1 SGDLS and CDR2 YYNGEE.

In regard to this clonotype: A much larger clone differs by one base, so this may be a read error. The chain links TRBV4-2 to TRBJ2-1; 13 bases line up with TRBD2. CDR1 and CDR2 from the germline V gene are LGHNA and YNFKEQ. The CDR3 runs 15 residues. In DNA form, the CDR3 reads TGTGCCGGCAGCCAAGGACTAGCGGGAGTTAATGAGCAGTTCTTC. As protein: CAGSQGLAGVNEQFF.

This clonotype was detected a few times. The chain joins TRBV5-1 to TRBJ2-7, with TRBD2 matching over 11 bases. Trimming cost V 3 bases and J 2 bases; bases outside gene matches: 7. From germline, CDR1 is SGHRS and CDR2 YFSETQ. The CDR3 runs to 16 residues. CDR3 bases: TGCGCCAGCAGCTCCACTAGCGGGAGCGATACCTACGAGCAGTACTTC. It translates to CASSSTSGSDTYEQYF. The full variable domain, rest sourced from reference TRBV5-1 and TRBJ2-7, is KAGVTQTPRYLIKTRGQQVTLSCSPISGHRSVSWYQQTPGQGLQFLFEYFSETQRNKGNFPGRFSGRQFSNSRSEMNVSTLELGDSALYLCASSSTSGSDTYEQYFGPGTRLTVT.

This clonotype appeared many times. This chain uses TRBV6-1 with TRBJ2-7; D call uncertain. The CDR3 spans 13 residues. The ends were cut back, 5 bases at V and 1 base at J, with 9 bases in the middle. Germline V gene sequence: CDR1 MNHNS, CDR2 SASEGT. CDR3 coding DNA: TGTGCCAGCAGTCTGACCGCGTCCTACGAGCAGTACTTC. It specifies CASSLTASYEQYF.

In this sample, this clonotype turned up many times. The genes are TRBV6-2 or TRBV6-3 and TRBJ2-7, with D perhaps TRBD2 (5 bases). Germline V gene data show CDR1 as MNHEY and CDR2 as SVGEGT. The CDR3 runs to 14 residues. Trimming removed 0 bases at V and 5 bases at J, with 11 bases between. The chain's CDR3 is CASSYSRRSDEQYF. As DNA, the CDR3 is TGTGCCAGCAGTTACTCTAGGAGGAGTGACGAGCAGTACTTC.

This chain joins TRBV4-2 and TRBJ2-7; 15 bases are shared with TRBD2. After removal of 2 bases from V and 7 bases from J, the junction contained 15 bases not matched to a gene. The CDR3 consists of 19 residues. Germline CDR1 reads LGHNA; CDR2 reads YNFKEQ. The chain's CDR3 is CASSQYKIGGTSGRSEQYF. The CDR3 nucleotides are TGTGCCAGCAGCCAATATAAGATTGGGGGGACTAGCGGGAGGAGTGAGCAGTACTTC.

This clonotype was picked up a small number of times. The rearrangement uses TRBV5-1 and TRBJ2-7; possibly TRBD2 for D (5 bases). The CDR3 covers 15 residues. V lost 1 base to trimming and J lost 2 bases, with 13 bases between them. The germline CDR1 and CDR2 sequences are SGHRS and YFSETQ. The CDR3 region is CASSLIAGSTYEQYF. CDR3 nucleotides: TGCGCCAGCAGCTTGATTGCGGGCAGCACCTACGAGCAGTACTTC.

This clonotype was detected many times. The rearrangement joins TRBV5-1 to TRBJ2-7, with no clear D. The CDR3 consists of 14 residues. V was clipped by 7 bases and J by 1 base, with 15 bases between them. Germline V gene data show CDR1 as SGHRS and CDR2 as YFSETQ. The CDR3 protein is CASRLILFSYEQYF. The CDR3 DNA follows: TGCGCCAGCCGATTAATTCTTTTTTCCTACGAGCAGTACTTC.

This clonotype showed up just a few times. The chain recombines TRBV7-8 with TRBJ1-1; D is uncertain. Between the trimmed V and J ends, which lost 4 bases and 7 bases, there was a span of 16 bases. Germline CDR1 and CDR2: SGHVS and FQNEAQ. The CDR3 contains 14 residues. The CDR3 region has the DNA TGTGCCAGCAGCTCGAGTGCAGGAAGGAATGAAGCTTTCTTT. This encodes CASSSSAGRNEAFF. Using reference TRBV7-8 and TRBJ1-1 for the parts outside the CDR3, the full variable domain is GAGVSQSPRYKVAKRGQDVALRCDPISGHVSLFWYQQALGQGPEFLTYFQNEAQLDKSGLPSDRFFAERPEGSVSTLKIQRTQQEDSAVYLCASSSSAGRNEAFFGQGTRLTVV.

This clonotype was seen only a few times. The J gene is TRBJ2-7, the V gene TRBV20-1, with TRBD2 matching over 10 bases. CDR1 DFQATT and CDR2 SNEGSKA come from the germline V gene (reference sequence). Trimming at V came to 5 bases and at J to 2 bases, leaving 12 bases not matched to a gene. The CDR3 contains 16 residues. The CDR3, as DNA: TGCAGTGCTGCCATCCTAGCGGGAGTAATAACCTACGAGCAGTACTTC. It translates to CSAAILAGVITYEQYF.

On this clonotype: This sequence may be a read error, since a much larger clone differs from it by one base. The CDR3 DNA sequence: TGTGCCAGCAGTTTGGTAGCGGAAACTGCCTACAATGAGCAGTTCTTC. This translates into CASSLVAETAYNEQFF. The chain is built from TRBV27 and TRBJ2-1; D may be TRBD2 (6 bases). The CDR3 spans 16 residues. The germline V gene has CDR1 MNHEY and CDR2 SMNVEV (reference sequence). Trimming took off 3 bases at V and 2 bases at J, with 14 bases between the two ends.